This T cell receptor beta chain stems from a study of blood T cell repertoires in COVID-19. Overall study context: Nucleic acid was either cDNA or gDNA, and it came from T cells, B-cell-depleted T cells, or PBMCs.

Per the original data handling: Estimation of nucleated cell counts relied on the amplification of reference gene primers. Only in-frame clones appear in the TCRdb table, and some are missing; sequencing was by immunoSEQ multiplex PCR. V and J calls and clone size are those listed in that table; D and trimming were worked out from the DNA. The sample includes roughly 120,000 clones, about 75% of them seen just once. The CDR3 has 16 amino acids. J was trimmed by 2 bases and V by 3 bases; bases with no gene match: 4. CDR1 SGHTA and CDR2 FQGTGA come from the germline V gene. This clonotype originated in a woman at least 80 years old with active or convalescent COVID-19. The sample consisted of peripheral blood. This chain links TRBV7-3 with TRBJ2-3; TRBD2 matches at 11 bases. CDR3 in amino acids: CASSLLAGGLTDTQYF. In DNA, the CDR3 is TGTGCCAGCAGCTTGCTAGCGGGAGGTCTCACAGATACGCAGTATTTT.